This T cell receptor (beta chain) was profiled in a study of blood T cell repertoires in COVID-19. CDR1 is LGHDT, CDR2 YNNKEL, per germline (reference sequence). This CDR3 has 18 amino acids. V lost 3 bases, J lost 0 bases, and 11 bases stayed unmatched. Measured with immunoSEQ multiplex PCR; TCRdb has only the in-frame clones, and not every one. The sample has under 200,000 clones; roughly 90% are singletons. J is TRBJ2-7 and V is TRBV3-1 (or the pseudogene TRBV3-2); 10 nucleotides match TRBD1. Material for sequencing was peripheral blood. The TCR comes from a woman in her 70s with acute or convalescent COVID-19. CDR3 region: CASSQRWGQGPYSYEQYF. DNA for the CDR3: TGTGCCAGCAGCCAGAGATGGGGACAGGGGCCATACTCCTACGAGCAGTACTTC.